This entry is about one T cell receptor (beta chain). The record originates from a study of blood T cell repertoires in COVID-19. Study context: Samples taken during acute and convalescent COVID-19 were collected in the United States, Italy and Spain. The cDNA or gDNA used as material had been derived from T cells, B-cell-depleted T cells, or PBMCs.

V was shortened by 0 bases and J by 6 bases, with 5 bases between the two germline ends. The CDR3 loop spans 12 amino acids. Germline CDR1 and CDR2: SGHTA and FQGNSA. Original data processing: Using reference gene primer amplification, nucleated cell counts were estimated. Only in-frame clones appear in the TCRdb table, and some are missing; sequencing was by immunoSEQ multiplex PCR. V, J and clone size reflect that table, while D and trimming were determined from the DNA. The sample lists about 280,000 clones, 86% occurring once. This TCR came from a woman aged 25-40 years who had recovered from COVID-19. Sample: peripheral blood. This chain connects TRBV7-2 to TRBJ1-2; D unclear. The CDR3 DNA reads TGTGCCAGCAGCTTAGCGGAGGATGGCTACACCTTC. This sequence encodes CASSLAEDGYTF.